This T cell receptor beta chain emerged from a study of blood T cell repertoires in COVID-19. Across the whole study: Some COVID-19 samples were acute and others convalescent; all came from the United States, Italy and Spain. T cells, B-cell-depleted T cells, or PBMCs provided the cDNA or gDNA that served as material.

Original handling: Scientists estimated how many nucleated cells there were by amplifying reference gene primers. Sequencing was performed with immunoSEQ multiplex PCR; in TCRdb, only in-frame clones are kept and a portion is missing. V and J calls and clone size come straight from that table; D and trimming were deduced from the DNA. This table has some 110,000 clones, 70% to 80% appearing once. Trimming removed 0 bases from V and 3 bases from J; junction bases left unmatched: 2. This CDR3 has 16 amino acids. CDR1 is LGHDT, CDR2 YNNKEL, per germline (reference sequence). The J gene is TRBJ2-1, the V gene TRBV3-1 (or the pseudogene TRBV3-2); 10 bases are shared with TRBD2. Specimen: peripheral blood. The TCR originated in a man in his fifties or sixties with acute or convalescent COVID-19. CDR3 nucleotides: TGTGCCAGCAGCCAAGAAGCGGGAGGGCTCTACAATGAGCAGTTCTTC. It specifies CASSQEAGGLYNEQFF.